This section outlines one T cell receptor beta chain sequence together with its context. Sequencing used immunoSEQ multiplex PCR; TCRdb keeps in-frame clones, though not all of them. This table holds fewer than 6,000 clones, 75% to 90% found once. The V gene end was trimmed by 4 bases and the J gene end by 0 bases; junction bases not matched to a gene: 8. Germline V gene sequence: CDR1 SGHNT, CDR2 YYREEE (reference sequence). The CDR3 has 16 amino acids. The sample is drawn from a study of chemoradiotherapy in HPV16-positive cancers. The receptor comes from a human donor with HPV-associated anogenital cancer. V usage is TRBV5-4 and J usage is TRBJ1-1; 8 nucleotides align to TRBD1. Sequences were derived from blood, sampled from a patient who underwent chemoradiotherapy. The CDR3 nucleotides read TGTGCCAGCAGCCAGCGGACAGGGATCATGAACACTGAAGCTTTCTTT. Its protein is CASSQRTGIMNTEAFF.